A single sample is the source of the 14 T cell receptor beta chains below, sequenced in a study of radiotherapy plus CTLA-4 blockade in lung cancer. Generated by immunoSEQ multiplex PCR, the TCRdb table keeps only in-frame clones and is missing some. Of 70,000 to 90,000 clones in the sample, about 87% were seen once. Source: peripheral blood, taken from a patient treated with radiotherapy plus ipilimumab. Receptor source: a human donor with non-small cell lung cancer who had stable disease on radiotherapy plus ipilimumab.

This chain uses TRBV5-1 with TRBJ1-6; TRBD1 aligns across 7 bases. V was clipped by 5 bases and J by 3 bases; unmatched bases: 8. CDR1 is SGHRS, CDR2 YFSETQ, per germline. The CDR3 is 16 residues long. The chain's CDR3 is CASSWDSIIYNSPLHF. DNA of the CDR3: TGCGCCAGCAGTTGGGACAGTATCATCTATAATTCACCCCTCCACTTT.

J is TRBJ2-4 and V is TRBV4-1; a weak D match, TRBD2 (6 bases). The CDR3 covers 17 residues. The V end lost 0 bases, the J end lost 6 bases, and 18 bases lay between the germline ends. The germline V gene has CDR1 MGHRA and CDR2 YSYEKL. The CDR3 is CASSQDISGGVRNIQYF. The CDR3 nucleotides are TGCGCCAGCAGCCAAGATATTTCCGGGGGAGTGAGAAACATTCAGTACTTC.

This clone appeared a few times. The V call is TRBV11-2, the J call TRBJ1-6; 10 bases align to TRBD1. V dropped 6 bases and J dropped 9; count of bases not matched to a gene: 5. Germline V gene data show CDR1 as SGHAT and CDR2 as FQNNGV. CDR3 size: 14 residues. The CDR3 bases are TGTGCCAGCAGTTTGACAGGGGGCAGTTCACCCCTCCACTTT. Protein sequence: CASSLTGGSSPLHF.

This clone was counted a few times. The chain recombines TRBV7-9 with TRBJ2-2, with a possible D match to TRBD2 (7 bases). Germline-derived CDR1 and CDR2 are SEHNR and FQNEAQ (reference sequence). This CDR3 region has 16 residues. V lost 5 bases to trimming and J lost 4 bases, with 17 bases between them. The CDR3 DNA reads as TGTGCCAGCAGCCGCACTGCGGGGGCTAGCACCGGGGAGCTGTTTTTT. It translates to CASSRTAGASTGELFF.

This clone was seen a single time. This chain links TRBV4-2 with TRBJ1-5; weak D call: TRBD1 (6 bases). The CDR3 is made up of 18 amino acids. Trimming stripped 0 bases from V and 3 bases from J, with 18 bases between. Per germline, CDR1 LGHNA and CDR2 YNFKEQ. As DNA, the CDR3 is TGTGCCAGCAGCCAAGAAGGCCAGGGGTTTTCAGACAATCAGCCCCAGCATTTT. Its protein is CASSQEGQGFSDNQPQHF.

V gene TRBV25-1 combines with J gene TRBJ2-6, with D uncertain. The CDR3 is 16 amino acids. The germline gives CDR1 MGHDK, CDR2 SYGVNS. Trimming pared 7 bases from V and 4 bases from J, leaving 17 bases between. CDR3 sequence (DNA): TGTGCCAGCATTAACGACGGGTCTGGGGGGGCCAACGTCCTGACTTTC. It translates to CASINDGSGGANVLTF.

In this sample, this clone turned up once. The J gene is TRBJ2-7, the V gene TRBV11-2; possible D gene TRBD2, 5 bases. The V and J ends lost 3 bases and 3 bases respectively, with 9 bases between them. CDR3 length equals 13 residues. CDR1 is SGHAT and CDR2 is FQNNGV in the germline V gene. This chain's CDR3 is CASSFDRGYEQYF. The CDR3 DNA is TGTGCCAGCAGCTTCGATCGGGGCTACGAGCAGTACTTC.

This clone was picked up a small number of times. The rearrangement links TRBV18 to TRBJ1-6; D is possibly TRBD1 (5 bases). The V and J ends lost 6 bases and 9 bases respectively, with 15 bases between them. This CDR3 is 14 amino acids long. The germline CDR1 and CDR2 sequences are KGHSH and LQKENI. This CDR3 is CASSGRGLTSPLHF. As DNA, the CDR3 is TGTGCCAGCTCCGGACGGGGACTTACTTCACCCCTCCACTTT.

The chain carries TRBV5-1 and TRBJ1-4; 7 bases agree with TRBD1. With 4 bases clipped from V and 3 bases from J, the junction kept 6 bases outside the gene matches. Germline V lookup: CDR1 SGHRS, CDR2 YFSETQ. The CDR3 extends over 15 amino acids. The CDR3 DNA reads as TGCGCCAGCAGCCGAAGACAGGGCGCTAATGAAAAACTGTTTTTT. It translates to CASSRRQGANEKLFF.

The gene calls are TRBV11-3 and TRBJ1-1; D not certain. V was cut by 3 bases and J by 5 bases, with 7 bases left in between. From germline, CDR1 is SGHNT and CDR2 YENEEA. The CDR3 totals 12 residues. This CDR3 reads CASSFTGTEAFF. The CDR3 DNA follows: TGTGCCAGCAGCTTCACCGGGACTGAAGCTTTCTTT.

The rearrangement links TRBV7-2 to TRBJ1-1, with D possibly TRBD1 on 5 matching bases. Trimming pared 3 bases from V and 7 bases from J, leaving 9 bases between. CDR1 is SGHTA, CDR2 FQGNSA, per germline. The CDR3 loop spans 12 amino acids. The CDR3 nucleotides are TGTGCCAGCAGCTTCAACAGGTTTGAAGCTTTCTTT. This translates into CASSFNRFEAFF.

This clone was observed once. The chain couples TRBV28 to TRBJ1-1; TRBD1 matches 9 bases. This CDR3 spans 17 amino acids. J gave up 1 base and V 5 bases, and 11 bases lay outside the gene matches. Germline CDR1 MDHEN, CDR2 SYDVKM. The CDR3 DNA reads TGTGCCAGCAGTACCCCCTTCCGGGACAGGGAGAACACTGAAGCTTTCTTT. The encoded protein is CASSTPFRDRENTEAFF.

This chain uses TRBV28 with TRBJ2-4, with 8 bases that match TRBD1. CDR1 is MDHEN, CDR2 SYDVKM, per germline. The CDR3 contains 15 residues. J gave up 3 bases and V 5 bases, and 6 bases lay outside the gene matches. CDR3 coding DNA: TGTGCCAGCAGTGGGACAGGTGACTTCAAAAACATTCAGTACTTC. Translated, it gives CASSGTGDFKNIQYF.

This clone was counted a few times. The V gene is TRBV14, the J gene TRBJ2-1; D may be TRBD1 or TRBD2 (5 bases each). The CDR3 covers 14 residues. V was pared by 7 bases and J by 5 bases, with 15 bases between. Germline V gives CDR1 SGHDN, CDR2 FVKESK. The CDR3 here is CASTPWQGDNEQFF. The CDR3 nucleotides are TGTGCCAGCACCCCGTGGCAGGGAGACAATGAGCAGTTCTTC.